Given below is one TCR beta chain in context. No patient had received any treatment before thyroid surgery. The source of the sample is a study of metastatic and nonmetastatic thyroid tumors. V dropped 0 bases and J dropped 16 bases, with 16 bases sitting between them. The CDR3 spans 14 residues. Germline V gives CDR1 PRHDT, CDR2 FYEKMQ (reference sequence). Using MiXCR, TCRdb re-called clones from the PCR reads. The table has about 41,000 clones, 25% to 35% seen once. J is TRBJ1-6 and V is TRBV13; the D is unclear. The sequenced sample was blood. The TCR comes from a male donor with papillary thyroid cancer or a benign thyroid nodule (not recorded which). Some clones in this sample may be carry-over from other donors' samples. The CDR3 loop is CASSLGKATRELHF. The CDR3 DNA is TGTGCCAGCAGCTTAGGAAAAGCGACAAGAGAGCTCCACTTT.